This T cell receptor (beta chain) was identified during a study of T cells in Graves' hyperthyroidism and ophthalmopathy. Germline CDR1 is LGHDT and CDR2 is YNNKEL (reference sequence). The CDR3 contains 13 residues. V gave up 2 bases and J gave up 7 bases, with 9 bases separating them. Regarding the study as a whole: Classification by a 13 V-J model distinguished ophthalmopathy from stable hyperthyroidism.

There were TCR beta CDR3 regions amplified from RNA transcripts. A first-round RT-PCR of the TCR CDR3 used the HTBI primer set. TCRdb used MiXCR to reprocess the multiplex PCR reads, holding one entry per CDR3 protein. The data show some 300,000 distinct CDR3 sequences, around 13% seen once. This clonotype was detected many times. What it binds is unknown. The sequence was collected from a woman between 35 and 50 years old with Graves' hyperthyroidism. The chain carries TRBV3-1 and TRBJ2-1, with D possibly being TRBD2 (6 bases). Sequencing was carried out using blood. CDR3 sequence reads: CASSQIRGNEQFF. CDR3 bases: TGTGCCAGCAGCCAAATACGGGGGAATGAGCAGTTCTTC.